These 17 T cell receptor beta chains share one sample of origin, sequenced in a study of graft-versus-host responses after intestinal transplantation. Only in-frame clones appear in the TCRdb table, and some are missing; sequencing was by immunoSEQ multiplex PCR. Of 20,000 to 30,000 clones listed, more than 85% are singletons. The sequencing used PBMCs, collected just under 40 days after intestinal transplant. All receptors derive from a human patient who received an intestinal transplant, so some T cells may come from the graft donor.

This chain links TRBV10-1 with TRBJ2-4, with 15 bases matching TRBD2. The CDR3 extends over 17 amino acids. Losses at the gene ends were 10 bases for V and 0 bases for J; bases not matched to a gene: 7. Germline CDR1 reads WNHNN; CDR2 reads SYGVQD (reference sequence). This CDR3 is CATPGTSGRKAKNIQYF. The CDR3 region has the DNA TGCGCCACCCCCGGGACTAGCGGGAGGAAAGCCAAAAACATTCAGTACTTC.

The chain couples TRBV2 to TRBJ2-7; D gene uncertain. Germline V gene data show CDR1 as SNHLY and CDR2 as FYNNEI. This CDR3 is 13 amino acids long. V was pared by 3 bases and J by 2 bases, with 8 bases between. CDR3 coding DNA: TGTGCCAGCAGTGAGGACGCGCCCTACGAGCAGTACTTC. It codes for CASSEDAPYEQYF.

The rearrangement joins TRBV28 to TRBJ1-2; D is unresolved. Germline CDR1 and CDR2: MDHEN and SYDVKM. CDR3 length: 13 amino acids. Trimming stripped 7 bases from V and 2 bases from J, with 11 bases between. CDR3 nucleotides: TGTGCCAGCAACCACAAGGGAAACTATGGCTACACCTTC. Translating gives CASNHKGNYGYTF.

The chain is built from TRBV5-1 and TRBJ2-3; 12 nucleotides match TRBD2. The CDR3 runs 16 residues. V lost 0 bases and J lost 1; bases outside the gene matches: 0. Germline CDR1 SGHRS, CDR2 YFSETQ. CDR3 in amino acids: CASSLGLAGGTDTQYF. CDR3 bases: TGCGCCAGCAGCTTGGGACTAGCGGGAGGCACAGATACGCAGTATTTT.

In its sample, this clone was seen once. V usage is TRBV9 and J usage is TRBJ2-5; D is unresolved. Germline CDR1 SGDLS, CDR2 YYNGEE. Trimming took 0 bases from V and 5 from J, leaving 14 bases between them. The CDR3 spans 15 residues. CDR3 bases: TGTGCCAGCAGCGTAGACGGATCCACGGGCGAGACCCAGTACTTC. As protein: CASSVDGSTGETQYF. Full variable domain (outside the CDR3, taken from reference TRBV9 and TRBJ2-5): DSGVTQTPKHLITATGQRVTLRCSPRSGDLSVYWYQQSLDQGLQFLIQYYNGEERAKGNILERFSAQQFPDLHSELNLSSLELGDSALYFCASSVDGSTGETQYFGPGTRLLVL.

The chain is built from TRBV10-3 and TRBJ2-5, with 8 nucleotides matching TRBD2. The CDR3 length is 17 residues. V was clipped by 2 bases and J by 4 bases; unmatched bases: 12. Germline V gene data show CDR1 as ENHRY and CDR2 as SYGVKD. For the CDR3, the DNA is TGTGCCATCAGTGAGCCCCCTCCGGGAGGGATGAGAGAGACCCAGTACTTC. This encodes CAISEPPPGGMRETQYF.

This chain links TRBV9 with TRBJ1-4, with 7 bases identical to TRBD1. Germline lookup yields CDR1 SGDLS and CDR2 YYNGEE. V shed 2 bases and J 2 bases; nucleotides not matched to a gene: 3. CDR3 size: 15 residues. CDR3 region: CASSVTGRTNEKLFF. The CDR3 coding sequence is TGTGCCAGCAGCGTGACAGGGAGGACTAATGAAAAACTGTTTTTT.

The chain recombines TRBV4-3 with TRBJ2-3; D is perhaps TRBD1 or TRBD2 (5 bases each). CDR1 LGHNA and CDR2 YSLEER come from the germline V gene. V gave up 5 bases and J gave up 8 bases, with 14 bases separating them. The CDR3 is made up of 13 amino acids. The CDR3 sequence: CASSLGPPGTQYF. DNA for the CDR3: TGCGCCAGCAGCTTGGGACCTCCCGGTACGCAGTATTTT.

The chain carries TRBV7-7 and TRBJ1-1; D gene unclear. The germline V gene encodes CDR1 SSHAT and CDR2 FNYEAQ (reference sequence). The CDR3 covers 13 residues. V lost 6 bases to trimming and J lost 0 bases, with 8 bases between them. The CDR3 loop is CASSRTLNTEAFF. DNA for the CDR3: TGTGCCAGCAGTAGGACTCTGAACACTGAAGCTTTCTTT. Variable domain in full (rest from reference TRBV7-7 and TRBJ1-1): GAGVSQSPRYKVTKRGQDVTLRCDPISSHATLYWYQQALGQGPEFLTYFNYEAQPDKSGLPSDRFSAERPEGSISTLTIQRTEQRDSAMYRCASSRTLNTEAFFGQGTRLTVV.

The chain recombines TRBV7-9 with TRBJ1-4, with D unclear. Trimming removed 6 bases at V and 15 bases at J, with 11 bases between. This CDR3 has 10 amino acids. Germline CDR1 SEHNR, CDR2 FQNEAQ (reference sequence). CDR3 loop: CASRDPKLFF. As DNA, the CDR3 is TGTGCCAGCAGGGATCCGAAGTTGTTTTTT.

The chain links TRBV4-3 to TRBJ2-5, with 7 bases lining up with TRBD1. Germline values: CDR1 LGHNA, CDR2 YSLEER. J gave up 0 bases and V 4 bases, and 5 bases lay outside the gene matches. This CDR3 has 15 amino acids. CDR3 sequence (DNA): TGCGCCAGCAGCCCGGGGACAGCGTACCAAGAGACCCAGTACTTC. It translates to CASSPGTAYQETQYF.

The rearrangement uses TRBV4-1 and TRBJ1-1; possible D gene TRBD1, 6 bases. Germline CDR1 and CDR2: MGHRA and YSYEKL. The CDR3 runs to 16 residues. The ends were cut back, 2 bases at V and 6 bases at J, with 19 bases in the middle. CDR3 sequence: CASSQLRRTGASEAFF. The CDR3 DNA sequence: TGCGCCAGCAGCCAATTACGCCGTACGGGGGCGTCTGAAGCTTTCTTT.

This clone was seen just once. This chain joins TRBV4-2 and TRBJ2-7, with 8 bases aligning to TRBD1. V gave up 3 bases and J gave up 6 bases; unmatched junction bases: 16. The V gene's germline CDR1 is LGHNA and CDR2 YNFKEQ. The CDR3 extends over 17 amino acids. CDR3 in amino acids: CASSQEDRVALLGEQYF. DNA of the CDR3: TGTGCCAGCAGCCAGGAGGACAGGGTTGCTCTCCTCGGCGAGCAGTACTTC.

This clone was detected only once. V usage is TRBV2 and J usage is TRBJ2-7; the match to TRBD2 covers 8 bases. The CDR3 totals 14 residues. Germline V lookup: CDR1 SNHLY, CDR2 FYNNEI. V lost 6 bases, J lost 9 bases, and 13 bases stayed unmatched. CDR3 sequence: CASRGKRETQGQYF. CDR3 bases: TGTGCCAGCAGAGGGAAGCGGGAGACTCAGGGGCAGTACTTC. The full variable domain, with the rest looked up from reference TRBV2 and TRBJ2-7, is EPEVTQTPSHQVTQMGQEVILRCVPISNHLYFYWYRQILGQKVEFLVSFYNNEISEKSEIFDDQFSVERPDGSNFTLKIRSTKLEDSAMYFCASRGKRETQGQYFGPGTRLTVT.

The chain couples TRBV7-2 to TRBJ2-1, with unresolved D. V was cut by 0 bases and J by 9 bases, with 9 bases left in between. The germline gives CDR1 SGHTA, CDR2 FQGNSA. This CDR3 has 13 amino acids. The CDR3 protein is CASSLAGRLEQFF. CDR3 DNA sequence: TGTGCCAGCAGCTTAGCTGGAAGGCTTGAGCAGTTCTTC.

This chain uses TRBV14 with TRBJ2-2; 11 bases line up with TRBD2. CDR1 and CDR2 from the germline V gene are SGHDN and FVKESK. Unmatched junction bases numbered 4, after V lost 4 bases and J lost 0 bases. CDR3 length: 17 amino acids. The DNA of the CDR3 is TGTGCCAGCAGCCCCGGGACTAGCGGTCCGAACACCGGGGAGCTGTTTTTT. As protein: CASSPGTSGPNTGELFF.

This clone was detected only once. The V call is TRBV9, the J call TRBJ2-1, with TRBD2 matching over 7 bases. There are 15 residues in the CDR3. Germline assignment: CDR1 SGDLS and CDR2 YYNGEE. J gave up 2 bases and V 0 bases, and 2 bases lay outside the gene matches. CDR3 bases: TGTGCCAGCAGCGTAGCCGGGACTACCTACAATGAGCAGTTCTTC. Its translation is CASSVAGTTYNEQFF.